This T cell receptor beta chain stems from a study of glioma-infiltrating T cells after dendritic cell vaccination. Sequenced by immunoSEQ multiplex PCR; TCRdb stores in-frame clones only, minus some. The sample has roughly 23,000 clones, around 79% seen once. Isocitrate dehydrogenase mutation was absent in all glioblastoma patients. The V end lost 3 bases, the J end lost 2 bases, and 8 bases lay between the germline ends. This CDR3 region has 13 residues. Germline assignment: CDR1 LNHDA and CDR2 SQIVND (reference sequence). The receptor comes from a human donor with glioblastoma. The specimen was blood, collected before dendritic cell vaccination. The rearrangement joins TRBV19 to TRBJ2-7, with D possibly matching TRBD2 (6 bases). In nucleotides, the CDR3 is TGTGCCAGTAGTATCGGGGGAACCTACGAGCAGTACTTC. It specifies CASSIGGTYEQYF.